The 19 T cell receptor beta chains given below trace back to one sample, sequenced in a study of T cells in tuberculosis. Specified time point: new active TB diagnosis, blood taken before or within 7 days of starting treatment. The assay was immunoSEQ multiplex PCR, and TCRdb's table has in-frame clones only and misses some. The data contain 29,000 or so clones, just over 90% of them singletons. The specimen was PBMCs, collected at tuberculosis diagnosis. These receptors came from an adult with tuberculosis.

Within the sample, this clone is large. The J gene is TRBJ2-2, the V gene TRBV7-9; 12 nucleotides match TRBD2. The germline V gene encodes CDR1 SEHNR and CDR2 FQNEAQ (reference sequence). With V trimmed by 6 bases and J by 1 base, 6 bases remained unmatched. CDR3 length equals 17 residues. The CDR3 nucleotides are TGTGCCAGCAGACATCGGACTAGCGGGAAGAACACCGGGGAGCTGTTTTTT. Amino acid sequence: CASRHRTSGKNTGELFF.

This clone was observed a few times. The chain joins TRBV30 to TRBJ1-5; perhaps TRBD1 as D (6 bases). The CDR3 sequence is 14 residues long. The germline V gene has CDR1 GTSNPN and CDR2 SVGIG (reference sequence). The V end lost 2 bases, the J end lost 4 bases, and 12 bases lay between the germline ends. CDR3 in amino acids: CAWSSGGPNQPQHF. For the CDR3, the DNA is TGTGCCTGGAGTAGCGGGGGCCCAAATCAGCCCCAGCATTTT.

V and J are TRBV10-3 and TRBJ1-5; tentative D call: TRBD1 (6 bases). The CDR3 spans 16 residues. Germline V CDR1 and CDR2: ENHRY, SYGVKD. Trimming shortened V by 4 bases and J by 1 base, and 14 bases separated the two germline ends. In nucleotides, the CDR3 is TGTGCCATCAGTGGGGAGGGGGGGACCAGCAATCAGCCCCAGCATTTT. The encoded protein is CAISGEGGTSNQPQHF.

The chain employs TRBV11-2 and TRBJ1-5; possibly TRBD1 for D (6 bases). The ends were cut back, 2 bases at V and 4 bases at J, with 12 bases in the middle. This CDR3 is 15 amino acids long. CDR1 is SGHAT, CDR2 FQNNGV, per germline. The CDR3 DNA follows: TGTGCCAGCAGCTTAACCAGGGGCGGGAATCAGCCCCAGCATTTT. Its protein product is CASSLTRGGNQPQHF. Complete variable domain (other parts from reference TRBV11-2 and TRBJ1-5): EAGVAQSPRYKIIEKRQSVAFWCNPISGHATLYWYQQILGQGPKLLIQFQNNGVVDDSQLPKDRFSAERLKGVDSTLKIQPAKLEDSAVYLCASSLTRGGNQPQHFGDGTRLSIL.

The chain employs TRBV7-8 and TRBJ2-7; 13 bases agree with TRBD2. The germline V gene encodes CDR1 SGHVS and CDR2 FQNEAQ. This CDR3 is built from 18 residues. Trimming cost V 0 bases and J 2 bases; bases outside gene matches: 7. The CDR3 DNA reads TGTGCCAGCAGCTTAGCGCGGACTAGCGGGAGTTCTACCTACGAGCAGTACTTC. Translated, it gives CASSLARTSGSSTYEQYF.

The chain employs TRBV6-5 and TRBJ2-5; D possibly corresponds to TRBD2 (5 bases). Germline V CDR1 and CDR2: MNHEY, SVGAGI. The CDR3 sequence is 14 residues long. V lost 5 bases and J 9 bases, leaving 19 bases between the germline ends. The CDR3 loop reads CASSGAQRPRAQYF. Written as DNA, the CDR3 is TGTGCCAGCAGTGGCGCTCAGCGCCCGAGGGCCCAGTACTTC.

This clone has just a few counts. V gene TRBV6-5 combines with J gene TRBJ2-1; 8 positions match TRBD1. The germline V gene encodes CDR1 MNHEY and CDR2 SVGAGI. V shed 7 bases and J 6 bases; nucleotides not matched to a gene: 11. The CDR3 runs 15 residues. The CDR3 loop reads CASNPRTGPSNEQFF. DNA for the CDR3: TGTGCCAGCAACCCCCGGACAGGGCCTTCCAATGAGCAGTTCTTC.

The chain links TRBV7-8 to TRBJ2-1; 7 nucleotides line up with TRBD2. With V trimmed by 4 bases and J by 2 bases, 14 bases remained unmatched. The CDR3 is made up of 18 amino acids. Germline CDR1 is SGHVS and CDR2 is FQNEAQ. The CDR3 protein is CASSSLGWYGLAYNEQFF. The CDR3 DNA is TGTGCCAGCAGCTCCCTTGGGTGGTACGGACTAGCCTACAATGAGCAGTTCTTC.

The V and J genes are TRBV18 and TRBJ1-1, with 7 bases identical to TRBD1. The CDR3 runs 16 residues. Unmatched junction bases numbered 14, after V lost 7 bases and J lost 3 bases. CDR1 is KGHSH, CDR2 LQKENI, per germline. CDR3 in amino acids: CASFQMGQIQHTEAFF. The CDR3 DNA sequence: TGTGCCAGCTTTCAAATGGGACAGATACAACACACTGAAGCTTTCTTT.

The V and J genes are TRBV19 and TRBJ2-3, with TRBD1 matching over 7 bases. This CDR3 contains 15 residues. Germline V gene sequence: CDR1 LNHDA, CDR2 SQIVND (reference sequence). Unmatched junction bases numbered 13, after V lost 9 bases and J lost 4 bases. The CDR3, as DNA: TGTGCCAGCCAAAGGAGGACAGGTCAGGCAGATACGCAGTATTTT. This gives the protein CASQRRTGQADTQYF.

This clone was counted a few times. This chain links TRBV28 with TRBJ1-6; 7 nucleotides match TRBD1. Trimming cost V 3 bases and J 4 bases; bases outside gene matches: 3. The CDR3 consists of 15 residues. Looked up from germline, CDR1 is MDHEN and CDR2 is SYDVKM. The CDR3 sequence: CASSFRGLYNSPLHF. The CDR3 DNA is TGTGCCAGCAGTTTCAGGGGGTTGTATAATTCACCCCTCCACTTT.

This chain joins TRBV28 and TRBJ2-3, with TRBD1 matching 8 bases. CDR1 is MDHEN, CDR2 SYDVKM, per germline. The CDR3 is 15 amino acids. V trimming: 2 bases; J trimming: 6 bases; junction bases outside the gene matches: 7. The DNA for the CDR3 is TGTGCCAGCAGTTTAGGTCAGGGGGCTGGGGATACGCAGTATTTT. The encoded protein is CASSLGQGAGDTQYF.

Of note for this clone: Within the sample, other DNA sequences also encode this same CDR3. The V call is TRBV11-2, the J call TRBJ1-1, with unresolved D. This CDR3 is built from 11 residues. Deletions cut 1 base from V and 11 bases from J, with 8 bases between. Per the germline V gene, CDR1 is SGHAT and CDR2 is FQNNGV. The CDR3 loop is CASSLGGEAFF. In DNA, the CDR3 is TGTGCCAGCAGCTTAGGAGGTGAGGCTTTCTTT.

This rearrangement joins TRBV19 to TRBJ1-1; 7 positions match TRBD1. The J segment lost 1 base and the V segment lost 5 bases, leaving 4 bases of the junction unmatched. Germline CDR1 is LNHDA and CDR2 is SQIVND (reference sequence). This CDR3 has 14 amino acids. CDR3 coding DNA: TGTGCCAGTAGTCCCCGGACAGGGAACACTGAAGCTTTCTTT. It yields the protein CASSPRTGNTEAFF.

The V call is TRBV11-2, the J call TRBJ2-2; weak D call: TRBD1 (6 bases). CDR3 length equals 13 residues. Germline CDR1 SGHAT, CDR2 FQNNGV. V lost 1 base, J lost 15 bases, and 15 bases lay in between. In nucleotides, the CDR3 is TGTGCCAGCAGCTTAGCGGGGACAAAAAGGGTGTTTTTT. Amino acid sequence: CASSLAGTKRVFF.

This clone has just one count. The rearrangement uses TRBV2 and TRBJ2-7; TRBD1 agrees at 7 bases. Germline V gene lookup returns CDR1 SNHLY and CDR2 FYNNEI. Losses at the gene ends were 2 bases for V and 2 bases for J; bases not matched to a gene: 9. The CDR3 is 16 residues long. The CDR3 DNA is TGTGCCAGCAGTGAACCTGACAGGGAGATCCCCTACGAGCAGTACTTC. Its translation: CASSEPDREIPYEQYF.

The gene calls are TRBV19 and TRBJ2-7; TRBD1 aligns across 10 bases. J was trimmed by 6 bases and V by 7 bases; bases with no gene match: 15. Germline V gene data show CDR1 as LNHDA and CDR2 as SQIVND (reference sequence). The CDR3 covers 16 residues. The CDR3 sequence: CASMDPLGTGVFEQYF. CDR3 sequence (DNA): TGTGCCAGTATGGACCCTCTGGGGACAGGGGTTTTCGAGCAGTACTTC.

CDR3 amino acids: CASSPGQGVDTQYF. In DNA form, the CDR3 reads TGTGCCAGCAGCCCGGGACAGGGAGTGGATACGCAGTATTTT. The rearrangement links TRBV4-2 to TRBJ2-3, with TRBD1 identical over 9 bases. From germline, CDR1 is LGHNA and CDR2 YNFKEQ. The ends lost 4 bases at V and 6 bases at J; junction bases unmatched: 5. The CDR3 sequence is 14 residues long.

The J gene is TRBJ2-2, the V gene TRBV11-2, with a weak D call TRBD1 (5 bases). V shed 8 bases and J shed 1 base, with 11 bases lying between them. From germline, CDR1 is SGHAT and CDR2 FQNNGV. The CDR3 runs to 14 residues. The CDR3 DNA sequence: TGTGCCAGCGCTCTGACAGTGAACACCGGGGAGCTGTTTTTT. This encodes CASALTVNTGELFF.